This entry describes one TCR beta chain. In the same sample, other DNA sequences code for this CDR3. This record comes from a study of CD8+ T cells in alopecia areata. Reverse transcription of extracted RNA yielded cDNA, which provided the sequencing template. Here immunoSEQ multiplex PCR was the method, and the copy in TCRdb shows in-frame clones only, minus some. The table records some 80,000 clones, approximately 70% of them present only once. Described treatment: oral pan-JAK inhibitor, 5-10 mg twice daily. The sequence derives from a human donor with alopecia areata. The material sequenced was CD8+ T cells sorted from blood, taken at week 24, from a patient treated with tofacitinib.

The CDR3 nucleotides read TGCGCCAGCAGCCTCGGACAGTCCTACGAGCAGTACTTC. Translating gives CASSLGQSYEQYF. The V call is TRBV5-1, the J call TRBJ2-7; the D gene is possibly TRBD1 (6 bases). Per germline, CDR1 SGHRS and CDR2 YFSETQ. CDR3 length: 13 residues. Trimming shortened V by 4 bases and J by 1 base, and 9 bases separated the two germline ends. The full variable domain, its missing parts supplied by reference TRBV5-1 and TRBJ2-7, is KAGVTQTPRYLIKTRGQQVTLSCSPISGHRSVSWYQQTPGQGLQFLFEYFSETQRNKGNFPGRFSGRQFSNSRSEMNVSTLELGDSALYLCASSLGQSYEQYFGPGTRLTVT.